Listed below are T cell receptor beta chains from one sample, sequenced in a study of T-cell memory formation after mild COVID-19. One entry per CDR3 protein, called by TCRdb with MiXCR from the 5' RACE reads. The profile shows about 340,000 distinct CDR3 sequences, less than 25% of them singletons. Material: PBMCs or a T cell subset sorted from them (not recorded which). Receptors originate from a man in his late teens or twenties who had mild COVID-19 (a few samples of this study predate the infection). Cell type and time point are not known. Each CDR3 is given with its conserved first and last residue. D genes are given only for firm matches. Not every row has a clone size; where given, it reads once, few, many or a size class.

cdr3_aa cdr3_nt d_call v_call clone_size j_call
CASEGQGGTEAFF TGTGCCAGCGAGGGACAGGGGGGAACTGAAGCTTTCTTT TRBD1 TRBV28 few TRBJ1-1
CASSLVLSLAKNIQYF TGTGCCAGCAGCCTGGTGCTATCCCTAGCCAAAAACATTCAGTACTTC NA TRBV5-5 NA TRBJ2-4
CASSLADRFTDTQYF TGTGCCAGCAGCTTGGCTGACAGGTTCACAGATACGCAGTATTTT NA TRBV5-6 many TRBJ2-3
CASSFRGDVLTF TGTGCCAGCAGCTTCCGGGGCGACGTCCTGACTTTC NA TRBV7-2 once TRBJ2-6
CASSQRRGQETQYF TGCGCCAGCAGCCAGCGACGTGGGCAAGAGACCCAGTACTTC NA TRBV4-1 NA TRBJ2-5
CASSLRKETEAFF TGCGCCAGCAGCCTGCGGAAGGAGACTGAAGCTTTCTTT NA TRBV5-1 NA TRBJ1-1
CASSYSRGLHQPQHF TGTGCCAGCAGTTACTCTAGGGGGTTGCATCAGCCCCAGCATTTT NA TRBV6-5 NA TRBJ1-5
CASSLEGLASYEQYF TGTGCCAGCAGCTTGGAGGGACTGGCGTCCTACGAGCAGTACTTC NA TRBV5-5 NA TRBJ2-7
CSVEDRVNEQFF TGCAGCGTTGAAGATCGAGTGAATGAGCAGTTCTTC NA TRBV29-1 NA TRBJ2-1
CASSVAPAFSTDTQYF TGTGCCAGCAGCGTAGCCCCAGCGTTTAGCACAGATACGCAGTATTTT NA TRBV9 many TRBJ2-3
CASGTFPGEDNEQFF TGTGCTAGTGGTACCTTCCCGGGGGAGGACAATGAGCAGTTCTTC NA TRBV12-5 NA TRBJ2-1
CASSFRMRGYTF TGTGCCAGCAGTTTCCGGATGCGGGGCTACACCTTC NA TRBV6-2/TRBV6-3 few TRBJ1-2
CASSNTGVASGNTIYF TGTGCCAGCAGCAATACAGGGGTTGCCTCTGGAAACACCATATATTTT TRBD1 TRBV7-2 NA TRBJ1-3
CASSLAPDEQYF TGTGCCAGCAGTCTCGCCCCGGACGAGCAGTACTTC NA TRBV6-5 NA TRBJ2-7
CASSFELLNEQFF TGTGCCAGCAGCTTTGAACTCTTGAATGAGCAGTTCTTC NA TRBV7-2 NA TRBJ2-1
CASSQDFLGEITDTQYF TGCGCCAGCAGCCAAGATTTTCTGGGGGAAATCACAGATACGCAGTATTTT NA TRBV4-3 once TRBJ2-3
CSASKVDTQYF TGCAGTGCTAGTAAGGTAGATACGCAGTATTTT NA TRBV20-1 NA TRBJ2-3
CASSLDWADTQYF TGTGCCAGCAGCTTGGATTGGGCAGATACGCAGTATTTT NA TRBV5-5 NA TRBJ2-3
CASSTKGHPDTQYF TGTGCCAGCAGCACCAAAGGACATCCGGATACGCAGTATTTT NA TRBV7-2 many TRBJ2-3